The T cell receptor beta chain under discussion was sequenced for a study of shared clonotypes between healthy human individuals. The study's findings and limits: It was expected that sequencing depth would affect clonotype sharing among donors. The sampled material consisted only of blood, and tissue repertoires are likely to differ.

In germline, CDR1 is MGHDK, CDR2 SYGVNS. Losses at the gene ends were 6 bases for V and 15 bases for J; bases not matched to a gene: 10. The CDR3 spans 12 residues. Here immunoSEQ multiplex PCR was the method, and the copy in TCRdb shows in-frame clones only, minus some. The table has 1.4 million to 1.5 million clones, roughly 97% seen once. Details on this clone: Its antigen is not known.

V gene TRBV25-1 combines with J gene TRBJ2-3; 9 bases are shared with TRBD1. The specimen was naive CD4+ T cells sorted from blood. Noted subset: CD45RA+ positively selected. This TCR was recovered from a man aged 25-45 years in good health. This CDR3 reads CASSLTGQGGYF. In nucleotides, the CDR3 is TGTGCCAGCAGCCTGACGGGACAGGGAGGATATTTT.